The rows below give T cell receptor beta chains drawn from one sample of a study of molecular identifiers for immune sequencing clone quantification. Via MiXCR, TCRdb re-called the PCR reads, giving one row per CDR3 protein. The profile shows nearly 650,000 distinct CDR3 sequences, 25% of them singletons. Material for sequencing was naive CD8+ T cells from blood, with Jurkat cell RNA spiked in. The source is a human donor in good health. Some libraries in this study had Jurkat cell RNA spiked in. Each CDR3 is given with its conserved first and last residue. The D gene is left open where the match is weak. Size values are once, few and many counts, or a class for expanded clones, and some rows have none.

TRBV28,NA,TRBJ1-3,many,CASSFNGNTIYF,TGTGCCAGCAGTTTCAACGGAAACACCATATATTTT
TRBV7-9,TRBD2,TRBJ2-7,NA,CASSPGLAGGPFHEQYF,TGTGCCAGCAGCCCAGGACTAGCGGGGGGGCCTTTTCACGAGCAGTACTTC
TRBV11-2,TRBD1,TRBJ2-5,few,CASSSNPGDRETQYF,TGTGCCAGCAGCTCTAACCCCGGGGACAGAGAGACCCAGTACTTC
TRBV14,NA,TRBJ1-2,few,CASSQGTSQGHGYTF,TGTGCCAGCAGCCAAGGGACATCACAGGGCCATGGCTACACCTTC
TRBV27,NA,TRBJ2-7,NA,CASSLAGAHPYEQYF,TGTGCCAGCAGTTTAGCAGGGGCGCATCCTTACGAGCAGTACTTC
TRBV6-2/TRBV6-3,NA,TRBJ2-5,many,CASSYIGTDQETQYF,TGTGCCAGCAGTTACATCGGGACCGACCAAGAGACCCAGTACTTC
TRBV29-1,TRBD1,TRBJ2-2,many,CSFRGQGAFTGELFF,TGCAGCTTCCGCGGACAGGGGGCATTCACCGGGGAGCTGTTTTTT
TRBV9,TRBD2,TRBJ2-3,NA,CASSFTWRTSGEWGTDTQYF,TGTGCCAGCAGCTTCACCTGGAGGACTAGCGGAGAGTGGGGCACAGATACGCAGTATTTT
TRBV6-5,NA,TRBJ1-2,many,CASSYGQEGGYTF,TGTGCCAGCAGTTACGGTCAGGAGGGTGGCTACACCTTC
TRBV14,NA,TRBJ2-5,once,CTSSHSYGVGETQYF,TGTACCAGCAGCCACTCCTACGGGGTAGGGGAGACCCAGTACTTC
TRBV6-5,NA,TRBJ2-1,many,CASSSTYNEQFF,TGTGCCAGCAGCTCCACTTACAATGAGCAGTTCTTC
TRBV15,NA,TRBJ1-4,few,CATSRGVGSQANEKLFF,TGTGCCACCAGCAGAGGAGTGGGGAGTCAAGCTAATGAAAAACTGTTTTTT
TRBV28,NA,TRBJ2-5,NA,CASSLVQSRTQETQYF,TGTGCCAGCAGTTTGGTGCAGAGCCGTACCCAAGAGACCCAGTACTTC
TRBV4-1,NA,TRBJ2-1,NA,CASSQDLRPPFVHEFF,TGCGCCAGCAGCCAAGATCTTAGGCCCCCTTTCGTACACGAGTTCTTC
TRBV6-2/TRBV6-3,NA,TRBJ2-5,many,CASGPGQETQYF,TGTGCCAGTGGACCTGGCCAAGAGACCCAGTACTTC
TRBV5-3,NA,TRBJ1-3,NA,CASSLSYIRNTIYF,TGTGCCAGCAGCTTATCCTATATCCGAAACACCATATATTTT
TRBV30,TRBD1,TRBJ1-2,few,CAWSSTTGERGYGYTF,TGTGCCTGGAGTTCCACCACAGGGGAGCGGGGCTATGGCTACACCTTC
TRBV6-2/TRBV6-3,TRBD1,TRBJ1-5,NA,CASSYPGTGNQPQHF,TGTGCCAGCAGTTACCCCGGGACAGGTAATCAGCCCCAGCATTTT
TRBV4-3,NA,TRBJ2-7,NA,CASSSSLGSYEQYF,TGCGCCAGCAGCTCATCCTTGGGCTCCTACGAGCAGTACTTC
TRBV30,NA,TRBJ2-3,many,CACDDAEVSDTQYF,TGTGCCTGCGACGACGCGGAAGTCAGTGATACGCAGTATTTT
TRBV7-9,NA,TRBJ1-1,few,CAIPLRNTEAFF,TGTGCCATCCCACTGAGGAACACTGAAGCTTTCTTT
TRBV13,NA,TRBJ1-1,NA,CASSSEERVNTEAFF,TGTGCCAGCAGCTCCGAGGAACGGGTGAACACTGAAGCTTTCTTT
TRBV7-9,TRBD2,TRBJ2-7,many,CASSTSGRGEQYF,TGTGCCAGCAGCACTAGCGGGAGGGGCGAGCAGTACTTC
TRBV27,NA,TRBJ2-3,NA,CASSPPSQDTQYF,TGTGCCAGCAGTCCACCCTCACAAGATACGCAGTATTTT
TRBV15,NA,TRBJ1-1,NA,CATKNKMNTEAFF,TGTGCCACCAAGAACAAAATGAACACTGAAGCTTTCTTT
TRBV19,NA,TRBJ2-7,NA,CASSPGGQPPYEQYF,TGTGCCAGTAGCCCCGGGGGACAGCCGCCCTACGAGCAGTACTTC
TRBV5-5,NA,TRBJ1-5,many,CASSLAGILNQPQHF,TGTGCCAGCAGCCTCGCCGGGATCCTCAATCAGCCCCAGCATTTT
TRBV19,TRBD1,TRBJ2-7,NA,CASSFSPDRDFYEQYF,TGTGCCAGTAGTTTCTCCCCGGACAGGGACTTCTACGAGCAGTACTTC